The sequence of this TCR beta chain was determined in a study of cytomegalovirus exposure and HLA in healthy donors. Study-wide background: A data release that came early held some 79 million unique TCRs from HLA-typed donors.

With respect to this clone: The antigen is not known.

Study-wide results and limits: Across HLA loci, a later analysis found differing TCR association rates, with DRB1 most and HLA-C fewest. Analyses of presence/absence relied on an assumption of roughly uniform sequencing depth across donors. Rarity marked most TCR sequences, yet some public TCRs occurred in many donors.

The primer mix had 60 Vbeta and 13 Jbeta primers. Some clones are missing from TCRdb's copy, which holds only in-frame ones; the method was immunoSEQ multiplex PCR. The table has 130,000 or so clones, 72% seen once. The material sequenced was PBMCs. The source is a man in his fifties or sixties in good health and CMV-seropositive.

The CDR3 DNA follows: TGTGCCAGCAGTCAATTAGCGGGGGCCTCCGGCGGGCAGTACTTC. Encoded protein: CASSQLAGASGGQYF. The chain joins TRBV6-6 to TRBJ2-7, with TRBD2 identical over 9 bases. There are 15 residues in the CDR3. V lost 5 bases and J lost 9; bases outside the gene matches: 14. Germline values: CDR1 MNHNY, CDR2 SVGAGI (reference sequence).